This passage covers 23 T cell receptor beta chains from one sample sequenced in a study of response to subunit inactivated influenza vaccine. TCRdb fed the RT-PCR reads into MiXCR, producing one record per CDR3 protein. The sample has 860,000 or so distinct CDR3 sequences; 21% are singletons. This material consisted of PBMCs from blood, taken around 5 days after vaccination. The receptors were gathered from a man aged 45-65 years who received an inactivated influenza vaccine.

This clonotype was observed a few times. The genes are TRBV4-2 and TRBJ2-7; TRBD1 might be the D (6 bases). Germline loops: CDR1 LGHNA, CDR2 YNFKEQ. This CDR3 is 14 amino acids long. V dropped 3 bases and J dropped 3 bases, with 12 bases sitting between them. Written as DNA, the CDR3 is TGTGCCAGCAGCCAGTCAGGGGACGGCTACGAGCAGTACTTC. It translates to CASSQSGDGYEQYF.

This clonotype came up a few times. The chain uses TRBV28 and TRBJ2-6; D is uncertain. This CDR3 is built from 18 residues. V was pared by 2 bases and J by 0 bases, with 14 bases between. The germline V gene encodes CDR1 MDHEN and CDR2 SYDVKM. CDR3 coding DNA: TGTGCCAGCAGTTTACCCCGTCAGGCAGGCTCTGGGGCCAACGTCCTGACTTTC. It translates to CASSLPRQAGSGANVLTF.

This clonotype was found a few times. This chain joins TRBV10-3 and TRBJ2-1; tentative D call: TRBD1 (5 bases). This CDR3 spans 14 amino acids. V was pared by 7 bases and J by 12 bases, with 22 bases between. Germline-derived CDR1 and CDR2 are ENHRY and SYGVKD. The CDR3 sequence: CAITLDSLSSGQFF. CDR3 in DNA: TGTGCCATCACCCTTGACAGCCTCTCCTCTGGGCAGTTCTTC.

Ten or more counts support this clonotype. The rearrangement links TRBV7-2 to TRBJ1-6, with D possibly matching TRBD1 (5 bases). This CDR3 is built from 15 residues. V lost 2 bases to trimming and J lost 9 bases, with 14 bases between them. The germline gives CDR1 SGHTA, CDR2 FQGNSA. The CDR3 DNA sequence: TGTGCCAGCAGCTTATCCTCTTCTAGGGGTTCACCCCTCCACTTT. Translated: CASSLSSSRGSPLHF.

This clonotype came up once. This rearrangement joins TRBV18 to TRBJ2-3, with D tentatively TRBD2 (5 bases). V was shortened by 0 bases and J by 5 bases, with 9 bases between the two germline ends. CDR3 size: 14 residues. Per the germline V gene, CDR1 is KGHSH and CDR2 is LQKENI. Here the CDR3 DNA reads TGTGCCAGCTCACCACCGGGAGTAGGAGATACGCAGTATTTT. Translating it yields CASSPPGVGDTQYF.

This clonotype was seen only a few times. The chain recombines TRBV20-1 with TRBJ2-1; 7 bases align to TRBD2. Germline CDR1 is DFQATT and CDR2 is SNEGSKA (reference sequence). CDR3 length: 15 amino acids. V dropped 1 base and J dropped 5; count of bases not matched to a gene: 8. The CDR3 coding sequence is TGCAGTGCTAGAGTCTGGCCTAGCGGAGACAATGAGCAGTTCTTC. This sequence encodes CSARVWPSGDNEQFF.

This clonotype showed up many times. CDR3 sequence reads: CSARDRSHSNQPQHF. In nucleotides, the CDR3 is TGCAGTGCTAGAGATAGGAGTCATAGCAATCAGCCCCAGCATTTT. This sequence joins TRBV20-1 and TRBJ1-5; D uncertain. V lost 0 bases and J 0 bases, leaving 9 bases between the germline ends. There are 15 residues in the CDR3. Germline-derived CDR1 and CDR2 are DFQATT and SNEGSKA (reference sequence).

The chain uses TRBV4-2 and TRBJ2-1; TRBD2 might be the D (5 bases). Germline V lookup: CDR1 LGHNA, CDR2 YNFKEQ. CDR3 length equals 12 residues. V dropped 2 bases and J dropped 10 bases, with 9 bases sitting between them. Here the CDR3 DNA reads TGTGCCAGCAGCCAATTCGGACTGGAGCAGTTCTTC. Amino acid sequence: CASSQFGLEQFF.

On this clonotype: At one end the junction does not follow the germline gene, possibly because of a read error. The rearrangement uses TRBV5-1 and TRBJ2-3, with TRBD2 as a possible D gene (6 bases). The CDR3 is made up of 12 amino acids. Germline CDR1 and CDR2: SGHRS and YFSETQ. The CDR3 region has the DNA TGCGCCAGCAGCTTAACCGGGACTGAACTCAATTTT. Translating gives CASSLTGTELNF.

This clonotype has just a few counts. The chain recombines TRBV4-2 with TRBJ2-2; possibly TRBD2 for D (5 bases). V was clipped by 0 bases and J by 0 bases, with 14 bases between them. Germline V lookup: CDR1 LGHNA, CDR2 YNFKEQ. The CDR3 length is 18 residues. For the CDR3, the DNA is TGTGCCAGCAGCCAAGATTTGAGTAGCGCATCGAACACCGGGGAGCTGTTTTTT. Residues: CASSQDLSSASNTGELFF.

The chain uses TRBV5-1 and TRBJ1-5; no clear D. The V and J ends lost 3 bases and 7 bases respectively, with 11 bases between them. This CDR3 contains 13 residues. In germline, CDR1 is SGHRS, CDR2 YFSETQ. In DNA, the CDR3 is TGCGCCAGCAGCTCGTTGTGGGTCCAGCCCCAGCATTTT. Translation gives CASSSLWVQPQHF.

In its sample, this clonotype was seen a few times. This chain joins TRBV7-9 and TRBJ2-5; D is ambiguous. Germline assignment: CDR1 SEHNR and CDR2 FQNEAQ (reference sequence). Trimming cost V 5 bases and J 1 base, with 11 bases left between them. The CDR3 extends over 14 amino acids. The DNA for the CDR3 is TGTGCCAGCAGCCCCATACTTAGCCAAGAGACCCAGTACTTC. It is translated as CASSPILSQETQYF.

CDR3 in DNA: TGTGCCAGCAGTTCTTCACCAGCAGGGGGATTGGCCTACACCTTC. This encodes CASSSSPAGGLAYTF. J is TRBJ1-2 and V is TRBV12-3 or TRBV12-4, with 7 bases lining up with TRBD1. The length of the CDR3 is 15 residues. The V and J ends lost 4 bases and 10 bases, in that order; junction bases with no gene match: 15.

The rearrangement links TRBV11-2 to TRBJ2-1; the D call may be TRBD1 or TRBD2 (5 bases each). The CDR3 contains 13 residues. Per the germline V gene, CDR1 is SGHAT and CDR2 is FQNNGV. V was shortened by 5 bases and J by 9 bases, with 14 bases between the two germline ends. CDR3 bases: TGTGCCAGCAGCCTCGGGACGCTCCGTGAGCAGTTCTTC. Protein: CASSLGTLREQFF.

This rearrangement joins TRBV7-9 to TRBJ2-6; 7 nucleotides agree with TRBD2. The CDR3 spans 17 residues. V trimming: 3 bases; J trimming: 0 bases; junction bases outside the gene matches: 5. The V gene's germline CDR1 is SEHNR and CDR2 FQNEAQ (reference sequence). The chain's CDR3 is CASSFIQRGSGANVLTF. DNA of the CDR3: TGTGCCAGCAGCTTTATCCAGCGGGGCTCTGGGGCCAACGTCCTGACTTTC.

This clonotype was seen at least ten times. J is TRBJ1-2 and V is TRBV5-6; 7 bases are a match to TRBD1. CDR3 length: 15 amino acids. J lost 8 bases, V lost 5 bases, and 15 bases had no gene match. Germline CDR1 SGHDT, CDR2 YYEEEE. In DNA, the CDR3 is TGTGCCAGCAGTCGATCTACAGGGGACACTTACGGCTACACCTTC. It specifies CASSRSTGDTYGYTF.

The CDR3 region is CASSLAAGGRAPETQYF. CDR3 nucleotide sequence: TGTGCCAGCAGCTTAGCAGCGGGCGGGAGGGCCCCAGAGACCCAGTACTTC. The rearrangement uses TRBV11-2 and TRBJ2-5, with TRBD2 matching over 9 bases. Germline V gives CDR1 SGHAT, CDR2 FQNNGV. J was trimmed by 4 bases and V by 1 base; bases with no gene match: 10. The CDR3 loop spans 17 amino acids. Complete variable domain (other parts from reference TRBV11-2 and TRBJ2-5): EAGVAQSPRYKIIEKRQSVAFWCNPISGHATLYWYQQILGQGPKLLIQFQNNGVVDDSQLPKDRFSAERLKGVDSTLKIQPAKLEDSAVYLCASSLAAGGRAPETQYFGPGTRLLVL.

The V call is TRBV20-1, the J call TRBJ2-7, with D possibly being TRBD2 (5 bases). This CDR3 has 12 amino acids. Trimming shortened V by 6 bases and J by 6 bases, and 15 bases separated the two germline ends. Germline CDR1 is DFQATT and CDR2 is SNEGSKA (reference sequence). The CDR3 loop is CSAGPSFSEQYF. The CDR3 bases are TGCAGTGCCGGGCCTAGCTTTTCCGAGCAGTACTTC.

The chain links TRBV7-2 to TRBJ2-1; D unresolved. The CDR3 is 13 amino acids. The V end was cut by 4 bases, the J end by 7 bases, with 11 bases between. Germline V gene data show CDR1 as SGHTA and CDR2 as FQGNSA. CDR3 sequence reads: CASSSFGGNEQFF. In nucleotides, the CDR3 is TGTGCCAGCAGCTCCTTTGGCGGAAATGAGCAGTTCTTC. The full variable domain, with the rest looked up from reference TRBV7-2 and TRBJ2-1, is GAGVSQSPSNKVTEKGKDVELRCDPISGHTALYWYRQSLGQGLEFLIYFQGNSAPDKSGLPSDRFSAERTGGSVSTLTIQRTQQEDSAVYLCASSSFGGNEQFFGPGTRLTVL.

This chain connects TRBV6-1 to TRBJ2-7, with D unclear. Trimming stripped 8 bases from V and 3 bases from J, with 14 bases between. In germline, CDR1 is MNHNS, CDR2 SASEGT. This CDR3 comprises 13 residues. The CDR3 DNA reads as TGTGCCAGCGCGCTCAGGCCAAACTACGAGCAGTACTTC. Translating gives CASALRPNYEQYF.

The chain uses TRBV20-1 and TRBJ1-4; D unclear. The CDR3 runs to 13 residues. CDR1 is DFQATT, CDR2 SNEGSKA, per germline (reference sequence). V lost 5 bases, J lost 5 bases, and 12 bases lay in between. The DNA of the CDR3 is TGCAGTGCTTCAGGACGGAACAATGAAAAACTGTTTTTT. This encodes CSASGRNNEKLFF.

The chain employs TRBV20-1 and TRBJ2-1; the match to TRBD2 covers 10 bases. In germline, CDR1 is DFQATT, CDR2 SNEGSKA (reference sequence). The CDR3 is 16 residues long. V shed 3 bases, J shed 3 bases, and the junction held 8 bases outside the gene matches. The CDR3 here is CSARSSGRAGYNEQFF. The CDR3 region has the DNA TGCAGTGCTAGGTCCAGCGGGAGGGCCGGCTACAATGAGCAGTTCTTC.

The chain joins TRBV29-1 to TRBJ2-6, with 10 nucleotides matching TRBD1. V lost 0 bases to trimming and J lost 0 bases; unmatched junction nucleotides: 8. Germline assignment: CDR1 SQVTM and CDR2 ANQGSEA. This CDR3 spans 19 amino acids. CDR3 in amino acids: CSVEDAGQGYYSGANVLTF. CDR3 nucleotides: TGCAGCGTTGAAGATGCGGGACAGGGGTATTACTCTGGGGCCAACGTCCTGACTTTC.